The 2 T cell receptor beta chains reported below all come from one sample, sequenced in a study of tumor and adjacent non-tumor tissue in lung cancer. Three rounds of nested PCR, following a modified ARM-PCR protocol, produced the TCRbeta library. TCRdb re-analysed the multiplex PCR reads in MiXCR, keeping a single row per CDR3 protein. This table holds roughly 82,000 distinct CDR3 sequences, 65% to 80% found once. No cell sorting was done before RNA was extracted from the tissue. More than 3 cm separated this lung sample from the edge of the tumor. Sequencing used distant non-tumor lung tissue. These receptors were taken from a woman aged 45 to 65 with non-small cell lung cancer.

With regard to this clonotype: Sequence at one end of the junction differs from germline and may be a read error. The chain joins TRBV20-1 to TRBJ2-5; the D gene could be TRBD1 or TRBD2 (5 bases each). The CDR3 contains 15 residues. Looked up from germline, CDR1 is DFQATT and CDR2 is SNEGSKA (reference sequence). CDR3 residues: CSTPTQQRGKETQYF. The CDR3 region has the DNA TGCAGTACTCCCACCCAGCAGAGGGGCAAAGAGACCCAGTACTTT.

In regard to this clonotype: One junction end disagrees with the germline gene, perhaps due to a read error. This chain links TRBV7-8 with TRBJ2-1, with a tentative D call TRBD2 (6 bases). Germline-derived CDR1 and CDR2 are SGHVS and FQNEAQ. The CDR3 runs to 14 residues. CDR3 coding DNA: TGTGCCAGCAGCTTTCTGGCGGGGCTTAATAATCAGTTCTTT. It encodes CASSFLAGLNNQFF.